This T cell receptor (beta chain) was profiled in a study of CD8 T cells in ankylosing spondylitis. Findings and caveats of the study: Some motif variants had been reported before (in reactive arthritis synovial fluid and blood). According to the report, clones linked to the disease were significantly enriched in matched synovial fluid samples taken from ankylosing spondylitis patients. There was a TCR beta motif, made of several highly homologous variants, that appeared characteristic of ankylosing spondylitis blood. Peripheral blood held disease-linked clones only at relatively low frequency, and these were CD8+.

As for this clonotype: Its antigen is currently unknown.

Scientists made TCR beta libraries using quantitative 5'-RACE with molecular barcodes. TCRdb ran MiXCR on the 5' RACE reads and lists one entry per CDR3 protein. The data contain some 840,000 distinct CDR3 sequences, 10% to 15% of them seen just once; the ten biggest clones take up more than 0.5%. Germline CDR1 and CDR2: DFQATT and SNEGSKA (reference sequence). The CDR3 totals 12 residues. Trimming shortened V by 5 bases and J by 2 bases, and 10 bases separated the two germline ends. This chain links TRBV20-1 with TRBJ2-7; D is perhaps TRBD1 or TRBD2 (5 bases each). This clonotype was obtained from a male donor with ankylosing spondylitis. Sequencing input: blood, either unsorted or a sorted T cell fraction (not recorded which). The CDR3, as DNA: TGCAGTGCTCCTAGGGGAGCCTACGAGCAGTACTTC. This encodes CSAPRGAYEQYF.